Presented here are 27 T cell receptor beta chains from one specimen sequenced in a study of Ad26.COV2.S vaccination and SARS-CoV-2 variants. Method: immunoSEQ multiplex PCR; TCRdb's copy keeps in-frame clones and lacks some. Among more than 300,000 clones, about 87% were seen once, and the ten largest hold 6.4%. Treatment reported: some 20 received Ad26.COV2.S at low or high dose, single or two shots; 5 received placebo; per-sample allocation not given. Each sample was drawn 63 days after the first injection (of vaccine or placebo). The starting material was peripheral blood, obtained in a trial of Ad26.COV2.S vaccine versus placebo. The receptor set was obtained from a person aged 18-60 years who received the Ad26.COV2.S COVID-19 vaccine or a placebo.

In its sample, this clone was seen once. The chain is built from TRBV7-2 and TRBJ2-3; D not certain. CDR1 is SGHTA, CDR2 FQGNSA, per germline. The CDR3 sequence is 15 residues long. V was cut by 7 bases and J by 7 bases, with 21 bases left in between. The DNA of the CDR3 is TGTGCCAGCACCCCGGTTGTAGCCACCGCCCATACGCAGTATTTT. This gives the protein CASTPVVATAHTQYF.

This clone has a single count. The gene calls are TRBV27 and TRBJ2-3; 7 nucleotides agree with TRBD2. Germline CDR1 MNHEY, CDR2 SMNVEV (reference sequence). After removal of 7 bases from V and 2 bases from J, the junction contained 9 bases not matched to a gene. The CDR3 contains 15 residues. CDR3 loop: CASTLQAGFTDTQYF. CDR3 DNA: TGTGCCAGCACCCTTCAAGCGGGGTTCACAGATACGCAGTATTTT.

V gene TRBV19 combines with J gene TRBJ1-4; no clear D gene. The CDR3 has 15 amino acids. The germline V gene encodes CDR1 LNHDA and CDR2 SQIVND (reference sequence). Trimming removed 1 base at V and 5 bases at J, with 11 bases between. The CDR3 protein is CASSIVDGRNEKLFF. The CDR3 DNA reads as TGTGCCAGTAGTATAGTGGACGGCAGGAATGAAAAACTGTTTTTT.

The rearrangement uses TRBV6-5 and TRBJ1-4; the D is unclear. The V end was cut by 0 bases, the J end by 3 bases, with 11 bases between. CDR1 and CDR2 (germline): MNHEY, SVGAGI. The CDR3 spans 16 residues. CDR3 region: CASSYSPPRPNEKLFF. In DNA, the CDR3 is TGTGCCAGCAGTTACTCCCCCCCTAGACCTAATGAAAAACTGTTTTTT.

V and J are TRBV30 and TRBJ1-5; D is possibly TRBD1 (6 bases). This CDR3 is built from 13 residues. Germline CDR1 and CDR2: GTSNPN and SVGIG (reference sequence). V was shortened by 4 bases and J by 1 base, with 8 bases between the two germline ends. This CDR3 is CAWTRGSNQPQHF. The DNA of the CDR3 is TGTGCCTGGACTAGGGGGAGCAATCAGCCCCAGCATTTT.

The rearrangement links TRBV6-2 or TRBV6-3 to TRBJ2-7; D is possibly TRBD2 (5 bases). CDR3 length: 17 amino acids. CDR1 is MNHEY, CDR2 SVGEGT, per germline. The germline V and J ends were trimmed by 0 bases and 0 bases, with 15 bases remaining between them. In DNA form, the CDR3 reads TGTGCCAGCAGTTACTCGAAGTTGCTGGAGGTCTCCTACGAGCAGTACTTC. It is translated as CASSYSKLLEVSYEQYF.

The chain employs TRBV6-5 and TRBJ2-7; the D gene could be TRBD1 or TRBD2 (5 bases each). Trimming took 0 bases from V and 4 from J, leaving 16 bases between them. CDR3 size: 16 residues. Germline values: CDR1 MNHEY, CDR2 SVGAGI. This CDR3 is CASSYSSGAGSYEQYF. The CDR3 DNA is TGTGCCAGCAGTTACTCGAGCGGTGCAGGGTCTTACGAGCAGTACTTC.

CDR3: CASSLGGLETQYF. CDR3 DNA sequence: TGCGCCAGCAGCTTGGGTGGTCTGGAGACCCAGTACTTC. The chain has TRBV5-1 and TRBJ2-5, with unresolved D. V was cut by 0 bases and J by 5 bases, with 8 bases left in between. CDR1 SGHRS and CDR2 YFSETQ come from the germline V gene. This CDR3 contains 13 residues.

This chain connects TRBV5-4 to TRBJ1-2, with 10 bases aligning to TRBD1. Germline V gene sequence: CDR1 SGHNT, CDR2 YYREEE (reference sequence). This CDR3 spans 14 amino acids. V lost 6 bases and J lost 4; bases outside the gene matches: 6. CDR3 coding DNA: TGTGCCAGCAAACCGGGACAGGGGCTCTATGGCTACACCTTC. This encodes CASKPGQGLYGYTF.

This clone was detected many times. The chain recombines TRBV15 with TRBJ1-6, with a tentative D call TRBD1 (5 bases). V gave up 1 base and J gave up 7 bases, with 8 bases separating them. Germline CDR1 and CDR2: LNHNV and YYDKDF (reference sequence). The CDR3 is 14 residues long. CDR3 residues: CATSRGSGNSPLHF. As DNA, the CDR3 is TGTGCCACCAGCAGAGGATCAGGGAATTCACCCCTCCACTTT.

The chain carries TRBV15 and TRBJ2-2; 8 bases are a match to TRBD2. CDR3 length: 16 amino acids. Germline trimming cut 3 bases from V and 3 bases from J; bases unmatched to any gene: 6. The germline gives CDR1 LNHNV, CDR2 YYDKDF (reference sequence). CDR3 bases: TGTGCCACCAGCAGCCGAGCGGGAGCGGACACCGGGGAGCTGTTTTTT. Translated: CATSSRAGADTGELFF.

The chain combines TRBV30 with TRBJ1-3; unclear D gene. The CDR3 runs to 14 residues. Germline values: CDR1 GTSNPN, CDR2 SVGIG (reference sequence). The V end was cut by 0 bases, the J end by 4 bases, with 10 bases between. The CDR3: CAWSVINTGNTIYF. CDR3 coding DNA: TGTGCCTGGAGTGTTATCAACACCGGAAACACCATATATTTT.

This chain connects TRBV7-2 to TRBJ2-7, with D maybe TRBD2 (7 bases). This CDR3 contains 17 residues. CDR1 and CDR2 from the germline V gene are SGHTA and FQGNSA. The V and J ends lost 0 bases and 0 bases respectively, with 15 bases between them. Here the CDR3 DNA reads TGTGCCAGCAGCTTAGCGGCGGGGGCCAGGACCTCCTACGAGCAGTACTTC. Protein sequence: CASSLAAGARTSYEQYF.

This chain connects TRBV20-1 to TRBJ2-7, with 11 bases matching TRBD1. The CDR3 loop spans 14 amino acids. The germline V gene has CDR1 DFQATT and CDR2 SNEGSKA (reference sequence). With 3 bases clipped from V and 4 bases from J, the junction kept 5 bases outside the gene matches. The DNA of the CDR3 is TGCAGTGCTAGTAGGGACAGGGGGTTGTACGAGCAGTACTTC. Translating gives CSASRDRGLYEQYF.

The chain is built from TRBV12-5 and TRBJ2-5; 8 nucleotides align to TRBD2. The germline CDR1 and CDR2 sequences are LGHNT and FRNRAP. The V segment lost 2 bases and the J segment 1 base; nucleotides outside the gene matches: 0. This CDR3 is 14 amino acids long. The CDR3 coding sequence is TGTGCTAGTGGTTTGACTAGCGGCCAAGAGACCCAGTACTTC. It translates to CASGLTSGQETQYF.

This rearrangement joins TRBV6-5 to TRBJ2-7, with 10 bases that match TRBD1. With 6 bases clipped from V and 5 bases from J, the junction kept 10 bases outside the gene matches. The CDR3 spans 15 residues. Germline assignment: CDR1 MNHEY and CDR2 SVGAGI. In DNA form, the CDR3 reads TGTGCCAGCAGCCACTCCCCGGGACAGGGGAACGAGCAGTACTTC. It translates to CASSHSPGQGNEQYF.

CDR3 sequence (DNA): TGTGCCTGGAGTGTAAGCGGGACCACAGATACGCAGTATTTT. It yields the protein CAWSVSGTTDTQYF. This chain connects TRBV30 to TRBJ2-3; 7 bases align to TRBD2. V gave up 0 bases and J gave up 2 bases; unmatched junction bases: 2. The CDR3 has 14 residues. Germline CDR1 is GTSNPN and CDR2 is SVGIG (reference sequence). Full variable domain (missing parts from reference TRBV30 and TRBJ2-3): SQTIHQWPATLVQPVGSPLSLECTVEGTSNPNLYWYRQAAGRGLQLLFYSVGIGQISSEVPQNLSASRPQDRQFILSSKKLLLSDSGFYLCAWSVSGTTDTQYFGPGTRLTVL.

The chain couples TRBV27 to TRBJ2-3; 10 positions match TRBD2. Germline values: CDR1 MNHEY, CDR2 SMNVEV (reference sequence). Trimming took 7 bases from V and 4 from J; bases not matched to a gene: 8. This CDR3 is built from 15 residues. CDR3 sequence: CASTPQLAGSDTQYF. In nucleotides, the CDR3 is TGTGCCAGCACCCCCCAACTAGCGGGATCAGATACGCAGTATTTT.

The chain uses TRBV7-9 and TRBJ1-4; TRBD1 might be the D (6 bases). This CDR3 contains 15 residues. Germline V lookup: CDR1 SEHNR, CDR2 FQNEAQ (reference sequence). V was pared by 5 bases and J by 8 bases, with 18 bases between. The CDR3 region is CASSQAKTGTEKLFF. The CDR3 coding sequence is TGTGCCAGCAGCCAGGCTAAAACCGGGACAGAAAAACTGTTTTTT.

This chain uses TRBV19 with TRBJ1-2; 10 bases are shared with TRBD1. The CDR3 sequence is 15 residues long. The J segment lost 6 bases and the V segment lost 5 bases, leaving 9 bases of the junction unmatched. CDR1 is LNHDA, CDR2 SQIVND, per germline (reference sequence). The CDR3 coding sequence is TGTGCCAGTAGTCCCGGACAGGGGGGGTTCGATGGCTACACCTTC. It yields the protein CASSPGQGGFDGYTF.

This sequence joins TRBV29-1 and TRBJ2-3; a possible D gene is TRBD2 (5 bases). Germline V gene lookup returns CDR1 SQVTM and CDR2 ANQGSEA. The CDR3 is 15 amino acids. V lost 5 bases, J lost 0 bases, and 15 bases lay in between. CDR3 DNA sequence: TGCAGCGTTATCCTAGCTCACCAAAGCACAGATACGCAGTATTTT. Protein sequence: CSVILAHQSTDTQYF.

The chain joins TRBV29-1 to TRBJ2-3, with 8 bases identical to TRBD2. Germline trimming cut 6 bases from V and 2 bases from J; bases unmatched to any gene: 7. Per germline, CDR1 SQVTM and CDR2 ANQGSEA. The CDR3 is made up of 14 amino acids. Written as DNA, the CDR3 is TGCAGCGTGTTTAGCGGGACGTTCACAGATACGCAGTATTTT. Translation gives CSVFSGTFTDTQYF.

This clone showed up just once. The rearrangement joins TRBV5-1 to TRBJ2-7; 10 bases are shared with TRBD1. Germline V gene sequence: CDR1 SGHRS, CDR2 YFSETQ. Losses at the gene ends were 0 bases for V and 5 bases for J; bases not matched to a gene: 2. The CDR3 totals 14 residues. CDR3 sequence (DNA): TGCGCCAGCAGCTTGGAGGACAGGGGGAACGAGCAGTACTTC. Amino acids: CASSLEDRGNEQYF.

The chain joins TRBV15 to TRBJ2-2, with 10 bases aligning to TRBD1. Trimming removed 2 bases from V and 5 bases from J; junction bases left unmatched: 5. Germline V CDR1 and CDR2: LNHNV, YYDKDF (reference sequence). The CDR3 loop spans 16 amino acids. The CDR3 bases are TGTGCCACCAGCAGAACCGGGACAGGGGCTACCGGGGAGCTGTTTTTT. This translates into CATSRTGTGATGELFF.

The V and J genes are TRBV19 and TRBJ2-7; 7 nucleotides align to TRBD1. The CDR3 loop spans 13 amino acids. Germline-derived CDR1 and CDR2 are LNHDA and SQIVND (reference sequence). V dropped 9 bases and J dropped 6; count of bases not matched to a gene: 11. DNA for the CDR3: TGTGCCAGCGGGGCCCGACAGGGCTTCGAGCAGTACTTC. Its protein product is CASGARQGFEQYF.

This clone was counted between two and nine times. A read error may be the cause here, since a much bigger clone is one base away. Here the CDR3 reads CASSHSYEQYF. DNA of the CDR3: TGTGCCAGCAGCCACTCCTACGAGCAGTACTTC. The gene calls are TRBV3-1 (or the pseudogene TRBV3-2) and TRBJ2-7, with unresolved D. This CDR3 comprises 11 residues. Germline V lookup: CDR1 LGHDT, CDR2 YNNKEL (reference sequence). The germline V and J ends were trimmed by 3 bases and 0 bases, with 0 bases remaining between them.

This clone occurred a few times. The chain couples TRBV11-2 to TRBJ1-2, with D perhaps matching TRBD1 (5 bases). Looked up from germline, CDR1 is SGHAT and CDR2 is FQNNGV. The CDR3 contains 13 residues. V lost 5 bases and J 5 bases, leaving 12 bases between the germline ends. In nucleotides, the CDR3 is TGTGCCAGCAGCCCTGAGCCAGGGTATGGCTACACCTTC. Its protein product is CASSPEPGYGYTF. The entire variable domain, with the rest obtained from reference TRBV11-2 and TRBJ1-2, is as follows: EAGVAQSPRYKIIEKRQSVAFWCNPISGHATLYWYQQILGQGPKLLIQFQNNGVVDDSQLPKDRFSAERLKGVDSTLKIQPAKLEDSAVYLCASSPEPGYGYTFGSGTRLTVV.